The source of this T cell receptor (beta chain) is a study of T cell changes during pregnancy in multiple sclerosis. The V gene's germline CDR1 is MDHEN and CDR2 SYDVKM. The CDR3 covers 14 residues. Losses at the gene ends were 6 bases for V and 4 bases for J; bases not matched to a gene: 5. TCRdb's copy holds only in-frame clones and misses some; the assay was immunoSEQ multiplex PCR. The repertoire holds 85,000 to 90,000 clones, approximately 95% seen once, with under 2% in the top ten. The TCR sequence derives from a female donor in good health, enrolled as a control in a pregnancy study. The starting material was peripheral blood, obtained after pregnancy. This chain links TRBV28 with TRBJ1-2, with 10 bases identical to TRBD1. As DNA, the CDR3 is TGTGCCAGCAGCCCTGGGACAGGGGTCTATGGCTACACCTTC. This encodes CASSPGTGVYGYTF.